These 30 T cell receptor beta chains came from one sample sequenced in a study of vaccination effects on CD4 cells after COVID-19. Viral peptide pools were used in the ViraFEST assay to expand antigen-specific CD4+ T cells, and sequencing came afterward. Researchers isolated CD4+ T cells once 9 to 11 days of culture had elapsed. The person acquired a PCR-confirmed SARS-CoV-2 infection between March and December 2020. Antigens of these TCRs are unknown. Profiling relied on immunoSEQ multiplex PCR, and the TCRdb table lists in-frame clones only, not all of them. The repertoire holds tens of thousands of clones, with 75% to 80% as singletons. This specimen consisted of CD4+ T cells from PBMCs cultured with HCoV-NL63 spike peptides, obtained before COVID-19 vaccination. The receptors derive from a human donor who had a prior SARS-CoV-2 infection.

This clone was found once. The J gene is TRBJ1-1, the V gene TRBV27, with TRBD1 as a possible D gene (6 bases). Trimming removed 7 bases at V and 0 bases at J, with 12 bases between. Germline loops: CDR1 MNHEY, CDR2 SMNVEV (reference sequence). The CDR3 is 14 residues long. CDR3 loop: CASIGQTMNTEAFF. DNA for the CDR3: TGTGCCAGCATTGGACAGACTATGAACACTGAAGCTTTCTTT.

This chain joins TRBV30 and TRBJ1-6; D unclear. Germline CDR1 is GTSNPN and CDR2 is SVGIG (reference sequence). The CDR3 sequence is 13 residues long. With 0 bases removed from V and 9 bases from J, the gap between germline ends came to 9 bases. Here the CDR3 DNA reads TGTGCCTGGAGTGTAAGTCTTCGTTCACCCCTCCACTTT. Residues: CAWSVSLRSPLHF.

This clone came up once. CDR3 residues: CASSSTENYGYTF. In nucleotides, the CDR3 is TGTGCCAGCAGCTCAACGGAAAACTATGGCTACACCTTC. The rearrangement joins TRBV5-8 to TRBJ1-2; D is unclear. Looked up from germline, CDR1 is SGHTS and CDR2 is YDEGEE. The CDR3 consists of 13 residues. Between the trimmed V and J ends, which lost 3 bases and 2 bases, there was a span of 8 bases.

The gene calls are TRBV6-5 and TRBJ1-2; D call uncertain. Trimming pared 5 bases from V and 8 bases from J, leaving 15 bases between. The CDR3 contains 13 residues. Germline values: CDR1 MNHEY, CDR2 SVGAGI. This CDR3 reads CASSIRQHRGYTF. CDR3 in DNA: TGTGCCAGCAGTATACGACAACACCGGGGCTACACCTTC.

This clone has a handful of counts. The J gene is TRBJ2-1, the V gene TRBV11-2; 11 bases align to TRBD2. The CDR3 runs to 15 residues. The J segment lost 7 bases and the V segment lost 2 bases, leaving 4 bases of the junction unmatched. The germline V gene encodes CDR1 SGHAT and CDR2 FQNNGV. In nucleotides, the CDR3 is TGTGCCAGCAGCTTAACAGGGACTAGCGGTAATGAGCAGTTCTTC. It yields the protein CASSLTGTSGNEQFF.

The chain combines TRBV12-5 with TRBJ1-3; D is undetermined. V lost 1 base, J lost 7 bases, and 2 bases lay in between. The germline gives CDR1 LGHNT, CDR2 FRNRAP. This CDR3 spans 11 amino acids. CDR3 DNA sequence: TGTGCTAGTGGTTTGGAGAACACCATATATTTT. Amino acids: CASGLENTIYF.

V gene TRBV21-1 combines with J gene TRBJ2-1; the DNA was not compared with TRBD2, the D call given in the table. TRBV21-1 counts as a pseudogene. The CDR3 extends over 17 amino acids. CDR3: CASSLLAGGTYYNEQFF. The CDR3 region has the DNA TGTGCCAGCAGCTTACTAGCGGGGGGCACGTACTACAATGAGCAGTTCTTC.

This clone was observed a single time. The chain has TRBV5-1 and TRBJ1-1; D may be TRBD1 (5 bases). This CDR3 is built from 14 residues. Between the trimmed V and J ends, which lost 4 bases and 4 bases, there was a span of 14 bases. Germline CDR1 is SGHRS and CDR2 is YFSETQ. DNA of the CDR3: TGCGCCAGCAGCCTGACAGTATCGGTCACTGAAGCTTTCTTT. It is translated as CASSLTVSVTEAFF.

This chain connects TRBV9 to TRBJ2-1; 14 positions agree with TRBD2. This CDR3 is built from 16 residues. The V segment lost 4 bases and the J segment 6 bases; nucleotides outside the gene matches: 6. Germline CDR1 reads SGDLS; CDR2 reads YYNGEE. The CDR3 here is CASSWTSGRPLNEQFF. The DNA of the CDR3 is TGTGCCAGCAGCTGGACTAGCGGGAGGCCTCTCAATGAGCAGTTCTTC. Together with reference TRBV9 and TRBJ2-1, the CDR3 gives the full variable domain: DSGVTQTPKHLITATGQRVTLRCSPRSGDLSVYWYQQSLDQGLQFLIQYYNGEERAKGNILERFSAQQFPDLHSELNLSSLELGDSALYFCASSWTSGRPLNEQFFGPGTRLTVL.

The chain links TRBV30 to TRBJ2-6; 9 bases match TRBD1. V trimming: 4 bases; J trimming: 0 bases; junction bases outside the gene matches: 19. The CDR3 contains 21 residues. CDR1 is GTSNPN, CDR2 SVGIG, per germline (reference sequence). CDR3 region: CAWTGVGDRESVSSGANVLTF. As DNA, the CDR3 is TGTGCCTGGACGGGGGTTGGGGACAGGGAGTCGGTTAGCTCTGGGGCCAACGTCCTGACTTTC.

This clone was recorded a few times. The chain links TRBV6-5 to TRBJ1-1; D might be TRBD1 (5 bases). V lost 9 bases and J lost 1, with 15 bases in between. This CDR3 has 14 residues. CDR1 MNHEY and CDR2 SVGAGI come from the germline V gene. DNA of the CDR3: TGTGCCAGTAAGGGGTGGCGGGAGAACACTGAAGCTTTCTTT. It yields the protein CASKGWRENTEAFF.

The chain joins TRBV4-1 to TRBJ2-5; D gene uncertain. Deletions cut 2 bases from V and 1 base from J, with 11 bases between. Germline V CDR1 and CDR2: MGHRA, YSYEKL. This CDR3 spans 15 amino acids. For the CDR3, the DNA is TGCGCCAGCAGCCAACGAATCCAAACCCAAGAGACCCAGTACTTC. It codes for CASSQRIQTQETQYF.

The chain links TRBV5-1 to TRBJ2-2; TRBD1 matches at 8 bases. CDR1 and CDR2 from the germline V gene are SGHRS and YFSETQ. V gave up 1 base and J gave up 2 bases; unmatched junction bases: 10. The CDR3 has 18 amino acids. As DNA, the CDR3 is TGCGCCAGCAGCTTGCGGGCCAGGGGGCAGGGAAACACCGGGGAGCTGTTTTTT. It translates to CASSLRARGQGNTGELFF.

There are a few counts of this clone. V gene TRBV3-1 (or the pseudogene TRBV3-2) combines with J gene TRBJ1-3, with 9 bases aligning to TRBD1. This CDR3 spans 16 amino acids. Per germline, CDR1 LGHDT and CDR2 YNNKEL (reference sequence). The V and J ends lost 7 bases and 1 base, in that order; junction bases with no gene match: 8. This CDR3 reads CASTPGTGPSGNTIYF. In DNA form, the CDR3 reads TGTGCCAGCACCCCAGGGACAGGGCCATCTGGAAACACCATATATTTT.

The chain joins TRBV7-9 to TRBJ1-2; D perhaps matches TRBD1 (5 bases). In germline, CDR1 is SEHNR, CDR2 FQNEAQ (reference sequence). The CDR3 has 13 residues. Trimming cost V 5 bases and J 9 bases, with 16 bases left between them. CDR3 DNA: TGTGCCAGCAGCCCCGGGGGGGAGAGGAGCTACACCTTC. It specifies CASSPGGERSYTF.

The chain uses TRBV18 and TRBJ2-2; weak D call: TRBD2 (6 bases). V was shortened by 2 bases and J by 7 bases, with 14 bases between the two germline ends. Germline loops: CDR1 KGHSH, CDR2 LQKENI. The CDR3 consists of 15 residues. CDR3 bases: TGTGCCAGCTCACCAAGGATTAGCGGAGGCGGGGAGCTGTTTTTT. This gives the protein CASSPRISGGGELFF. The full variable domain, rest sourced from reference TRBV18 and TRBJ2-2, is NAGVMQNPRHLVRRRGQEARLRCSPMKGHSHVYWYRQLPEEGLKFMVYLQKENIIDESGMPKERFSAEFPKEGPSILRIQQVVRGDSAAYFCASSPRISGGGELFFGEGSRLTVL.

The chain combines TRBV12-3 or TRBV12-4 with TRBJ2-2; TRBD2 is a possible D gene (5 bases). V was pared by 6 bases and J by 5 bases, with 10 bases between. The CDR3 is 13 amino acids. The DNA of the CDR3 is TGTGCCAGCAGGGCCCAGCGGACCGGGGAGCTGTTTTTT. This sequence encodes CASRAQRTGELFF.

This clone was counted a few times. The rearrangement uses TRBV19 and TRBJ2-6, with TRBD1 identical over 12 bases. V trimming: 9 bases; J trimming: 2 bases; junction bases outside the gene matches: 11. There are 18 residues in the CDR3. Germline values: CDR1 LNHDA, CDR2 SQIVND (reference sequence). CDR3: CASRNPGQGAPGANVLTF. As DNA, the CDR3 is TGTGCCAGCAGAAACCCGGGACAGGGGGCGCCTGGGGCCAACGTCCTGACTTTC.

The rearrangement joins TRBV7-2 to TRBJ2-1; 9 bases are a match to TRBD2. CDR3 length: 17 amino acids. Germline assignment: CDR1 SGHTA and CDR2 FQGNSA. V was pared by 2 bases and J by 7 bases, with 12 bases of the junction left unmatched. CDR3 residues: CASSLFISGGQGNEQFF. Here the CDR3 DNA reads TGTGCCAGCAGCTTATTTATTAGCGGGGGCCAGGGGAATGAGCAGTTCTTC.

V usage is TRBV6-2 or TRBV6-3 and J usage is TRBJ1-5; maybe TRBD1 (5 bases). V shed 2 bases and J shed 0 bases, with 14 bases lying between them. Germline CDR1 reads MNHEY; CDR2 reads SVGEGT. The CDR3 contains 17 residues. The CDR3 nucleotides read TGTGCCAGCAGTTACAGGGGACCGGGGTATAGCAATCAGCCCCAGCATTTT. Protein product: CASSYRGPGYSNQPQHF.

This clone was seen a handful of times. The CDR3 here is CASSLGGIGGYTF. The CDR3 DNA reads TGCGCCAGCAGCTTAGGCGGAATTGGGGGCTACACCTTC. The chain is built from TRBV5-1 and TRBJ1-2; D is uncertain. The CDR3 spans 13 residues. Germline CDR1 reads SGHRS; CDR2 reads YFSETQ. V dropped 2 bases and J dropped 8 bases, with 13 bases sitting between them.

The genes are TRBV5-1 and TRBJ1-6; TRBD1 is a possible D gene (5 bases). CDR1 and CDR2 from the germline V gene are SGHRS and YFSETQ. The CDR3 is made up of 14 amino acids. V lost 0 bases, J lost 4 bases, and 5 bases lay in between. The CDR3 spells CASSLGQYNSPLHF. The CDR3 nucleotides read TGCGCCAGCAGCTTGGGACAGTATAATTCACCCCTCCACTTT.

This clone occurred once. The gene calls are TRBV10-3 and TRBJ2-7, with 8 bases matching TRBD1. Germline CDR1 reads ENHRY; CDR2 reads SYGVKD. The CDR3 has 13 residues. V lost 3 bases, J lost 5 bases, and 3 bases stayed unmatched. The DNA for the CDR3 is TGTGCCATCAGTGACAGGGGGCTAGACGAGCAGTACTTC. This encodes CAISDRGLDEQYF.

The rearrangement links TRBV28 to TRBJ2-1; 7 nucleotides agree with TRBD2. Germline V CDR1 and CDR2: MDHEN, SYDVKM. V gave up 4 bases and J gave up 6 bases; unmatched junction bases: 6. The CDR3 extends over 14 amino acids. The CDR3 is CASSSPGGRNEQFF. The DNA of the CDR3 is TGTGCCAGCAGTTCCCCGGGAGGACGCAATGAGCAGTTCTTC.

The chain employs TRBV6-6 and TRBJ1-6, with TRBD1 matching over 11 bases. V was pared by 2 bases and J by 15 bases, with 6 bases of the junction left unmatched. The CDR3 runs 14 residues. Germline CDR1 is MNHNY and CDR2 is SVGAGI (reference sequence). This CDR3 is CASSYRGQGVLLHF. The DNA of the CDR3 is TGTGCCAGCAGTTACAGGGGACAGGGGGTTCTCCTCCACTTT.

V and J are TRBV7-9 and TRBJ1-1; D not certain. This CDR3 contains 13 residues. Between the trimmed V and J ends, which lost 3 bases and 4 bases, there was a span of 9 bases. Germline V gene data show CDR1 as SEHNR and CDR2 as FQNEAQ (reference sequence). CDR3 nucleotides: TGTGCCAGCAGCTTGCCACCGAGCACTGAAGCTTTCTTT. The encoded protein is CASSLPPSTEAFF.

Concerning this clone itself: The same CDR3 can be traced to other DNA sequences in this sample. This chain links TRBV9 with TRBJ2-2, with D unresolved. Germline-derived CDR1 and CDR2 are SGDLS and YYNGEE. Trimming cost V 3 bases and J 2 bases, with 8 bases left between them. The length of the CDR3 is 14 residues. The CDR3 DNA sequence: TGTGCCAGCAGCGCCCGGACCAACACCGGGGAGCTGTTTTTT. Its translation is CASSARTNTGELFF.

The chain carries TRBV5-1 and TRBJ2-7, with D possibly TRBD2 on 5 matching bases. The V gene's germline CDR1 is SGHRS and CDR2 YFSETQ. CDR3 length equals 12 residues. Trimming shortened V by 5 bases and J by 4 bases, and 10 bases separated the two germline ends. The CDR3 sequence: CASRKGAYEQYF. The CDR3 region has the DNA TGCGCCAGCAGGAAGGGAGCATACGAGCAGTACTTC.

This CDR3 reads CASSLTPLTSYEQYF. Written as DNA, the CDR3 is TGTGCCAGCAGCTTAACCCCACTGACCTCCTACGAGCAGTACTTC. The chain joins TRBV5-4 to TRBJ2-7; no clear D. Germline CDR1 and CDR2: SGHNT and YYREEE (reference sequence). Trimming took 2 bases from V and 0 from J, leaving 12 bases between them. This CDR3 has 15 amino acids.

The chain is built from TRBV9 and TRBJ2-1; D is ambiguous. The CDR3 runs 13 residues. V lost 0 bases and J lost 5, with 6 bases in between. Germline values: CDR1 SGDLS, CDR2 YYNGEE. CDR3 residues: CASSVDWNNEQFF. CDR3 nucleotides: TGTGCCAGCAGCGTAGACTGGAACAATGAGCAGTTCTTC.